This T cell receptor (beta chain) was sequenced during a study of control samples from healthy donors and cancer patients. Assay: immunoSEQ multiplex PCR; the TCRdb copy retains only in-frame clones and omits some. The data contain over 150,000 clones, 75% to 95% of them seen just once; the ten biggest clones take up 2%. This CDR3 has 16 residues. Trimming cost V 6 bases and J 0 bases; bases outside gene matches: 7. Germline values: CDR1 SGHRS, CDR2 YFSETQ. V usage is TRBV5-1 and J usage is TRBJ2-2; TRBD2 aligns across 8 bases. This receptor was obtained from a woman in her forties in good health. The specimen was blood. The chain's CDR3 is CASTPRGGANTGELFF. CDR3 sequence (DNA): TGCGCCAGCACCCCCCGGGGGGGCGCGAACACCGGGGAGCTGTTTTTT.